Listed here are 22 T cell receptor beta chains from one sample, sequenced in a study of blood T cell repertoires in COVID-19. The repertoire was sequenced with immunoSEQ multiplex PCR; TCRdb's copy has only in-frame clones and lacks some. The sample holds around 230,000 clones; about 80% are singletons and the top ten take approximately 9.6%. The sequencing input was peripheral blood. The source of these receptors is a woman at least 80 years old with acute or convalescent COVID-19.

The chain couples TRBV6-4 to TRBJ1-2; tentative D call: TRBD1 (6 bases). Trimming stripped 6 bases from V and 0 bases from J, with 14 bases between. Per germline, CDR1 MRHNA and CDR2 SNTAGT. This CDR3 region has 15 residues. The CDR3, as DNA: TGTGCCAGCAGGAGGGGAGAGGGGGCTAACTATGGCTACACCTTC. As protein: CASRRGEGANYGYTF.

This sequence joins TRBV5-1 and TRBJ2-1; 14 bases fit TRBD2. Germline lookup yields CDR1 SGHRS and CDR2 YFSETQ. V lost 4 bases and J lost 1; bases outside the gene matches: 4. The CDR3 sequence is 17 residues long. CDR3 nucleotide sequence: TGCGCCAGCAGCCTATGGACTAGCGGGGGGTCCTACAATGAGCAGTTCTTC. Amino acids: CASSLWTSGGSYNEQFF.

This chain uses TRBV5-8 with TRBJ1-5; D is ambiguous. This CDR3 is 14 amino acids long. The ends were cut back, 4 bases at V and 7 bases at J, with 15 bases in the middle. Germline CDR1 and CDR2: SGHTS and YDEGEE. The CDR3 is CASSRIQVGQPQHF. The CDR3 region has the DNA TGTGCCAGCAGCCGTATCCAGGTCGGACAGCCCCAGCATTTT. The full variable domain, completed using reference TRBV5-8 and TRBJ1-5, is EAGVTQSPTHLIKTRGQQATLRCSPISGHTSVYWYQQALGLGLQFLLWYDEGEERNRGNFPPRFSGRQFPNYSSELNVNALELEDSALYLCASSRIQVGQPQHFGDGTRLSIL.

The sample holds a few counts of this clone. This chain uses TRBV10-1 with TRBJ1-5; 7 nucleotides line up with TRBD1. CDR3 size: 15 residues. The V and J ends lost 6 bases and 0 bases, in that order; junction bases with no gene match: 5. The germline gives CDR1 WNHNN, CDR2 SYGVQD (reference sequence). CDR3 DNA: TGCGCCAGCAGCGCCGGGACAGATAGCAATCAGCCCCAGCATTTT. Protein: CASSAGTDSNQPQHF.

The rearrangement uses TRBV18 and TRBJ1-1; 8 bases are shared with TRBD1. Germline CDR1 reads KGHSH; CDR2 reads LQKENI. V was clipped by 8 bases and J by 4 bases; unmatched bases: 9. The CDR3 sequence is 14 residues long. The CDR3 nucleotides read TGTGCCAGCGTTGACAGGGGCGGCGGCACTGAAGCTTTCTTT. Protein product: CASVDRGGGTEAFF.

V usage is TRBV21-1 and J usage is TRBJ1-6. TRBV21-1 is a documented pseudogene. This CDR3 is built from 19 residues. The CDR3 loop is CASSKLARTPSGYNSPLHF. CDR3 DNA: TGTGCCAGCAGCAAATTGGCTCGCACACCTAGTGGCTATAATTCACCCCTCCACTTT.

The J gene is TRBJ1-1, the V gene TRBV6-6, with 11 bases fitting TRBD1. Unmatched junction bases numbered 11, after V lost 5 bases and J lost 3 bases. Germline V gene sequence: CDR1 MNHNY, CDR2 SVGAGI (reference sequence). CDR3 length: 17 amino acids. CDR3 nucleotide sequence: TGTGCCAGCAGTCAAATACGGACAGGGGGCAAGGACACTGAAGCTTTCTTT. Protein sequence: CASSQIRTGGKDTEAFF.

The rearrangement links TRBV27 to TRBJ2-1; weak D call: TRBD2 (7 bases). The CDR3 has 13 amino acids. Deletions cut 4 bases from V and 5 bases from J, with 9 bases between. Germline V gene data show CDR1 as MNHEY and CDR2 as SMNVEV (reference sequence). The CDR3 nucleotides read TGTGCCAGCAGTTCGCGGGGGCACAATGAGCAGTTCTTC. Protein sequence: CASSSRGHNEQFF.

CDR3 nucleotides: TGTGCCACCAGGACAGGGCTCAACACTGAAGCTTTCTTT. Protein product: CATRTGLNTEAFF. This sequence joins TRBV6-5 and TRBJ1-1; 8 bases are a match to TRBD1. After removal of 10 bases from V and 2 bases from J, the junction contained 6 bases not matched to a gene. The CDR3 consists of 13 residues. Germline V gene sequence: CDR1 MNHEY, CDR2 SVGAGI.

The chain employs TRBV7-8 and TRBJ2-1; TRBD1 agrees at 8 bases. J was trimmed by 8 bases and V by 5 bases; bases with no gene match: 8. The CDR3 is made up of 14 amino acids. Per the germline V gene, CDR1 is SGHVS and CDR2 is FQNEAQ. The CDR3, as DNA: TGTGCCAGCAGCCCTGACAGGGGTGGCCATGAGCAGTTCTTC. This encodes CASSPDRGGHEQFF.

V and J are TRBV7-3 and TRBJ2-3, with D possibly TRBD2 on 5 matching bases. The CDR3 runs to 15 residues. The V gene's germline CDR1 is SGHTA and CDR2 FQGTGA. V lost 1 base to trimming and J lost 0 bases, with 8 bases between them. In DNA, the CDR3 is TGTGCCAGCAGCTTAAGTCGGACTAGCACAGATACGCAGTATTTT. The encoded protein is CASSLSRTSTDTQYF.

The CDR3 bases are TGCGCCAGCACCCGAGGGGAGGCCAAGGGCTACACCTTC. This encodes CASTRGEAKGYTF. V is TRBV5-1 and J is TRBJ1-2; weak D call: TRBD1 (5 bases). Trimming left V 6 bases short and J 8 bases short, with 17 bases between. CDR3 length equals 13 residues. Germline CDR1 SGHRS, CDR2 YFSETQ. The full variable domain, with the rest looked up from reference TRBV5-1 and TRBJ1-2, is KAGVTQTPRYLIKTRGQQVTLSCSPISGHRSVSWYQQTPGQGLQFLFEYFSETQRNKGNFPGRFSGRQFSNSRSEMNVSTLELGDSALYLCASTRGEAKGYTFGSGTRLTVV.

This chain links TRBV29-1 with TRBJ1-1; no reliable D call. V was shortened by 6 bases and J by 0 bases, with 11 bases between the two germline ends. Germline V gene data show CDR1 as SQVTM and CDR2 as ANQGSEA. This CDR3 region has 13 residues. The CDR3 nucleotides read TGCAGCGTAACCCCACAGATGAACACTGAAGCTTTCTTT. Translation: CSVTPQMNTEAFF. The full variable domain, completed using reference TRBV29-1 and TRBJ1-1, is SAVISQKPSRDICQRGTSLTIQCQVDSQVTMMFWYRQQPGQSLTLIATANQGSEATYESGFVIDKFPISRPNLTFSTLTVSNMSPEDSSIYLCSVTPQMNTEAFFGQGTRLTVV.

This rearrangement joins TRBV10-3 to TRBJ1-2; TRBD1 might be the D (6 bases). Germline CDR1 and CDR2: ENHRY and SYGVKD. V gave up 8 bases and J gave up 4 bases, with 8 bases separating them. CDR3 length: 11 residues. The CDR3 DNA reads as TGTGCCATCGGACAGATCTATGGCTACACCTTC. Its translation: CAIGQIYGYTF.

This rearrangement joins TRBV13 to TRBJ1-1, with a tentative D call TRBD1 (6 bases). CDR1 PRHDT and CDR2 FYEKMQ come from the germline V gene (reference sequence). The CDR3 loop spans 14 amino acids. V shed 5 bases and J shed 1 base, with 11 bases lying between them. CDR3 DNA sequence: TGTGCCAGCAGCACGAGGACAGCGAACACTGAAGCTTTCTTT. Translating it yields CASSTRTANTEAFF.

V and J are TRBV2 and TRBJ2-2; no firm D call. The germline gives CDR1 SNHLY, CDR2 FYNNEI. This CDR3 region has 13 residues. V lost 10 bases and J lost 8, with 17 bases in between. CDR3 residues: CATRRGSPGELFF. The CDR3 DNA follows: TGTGCCACCAGGAGAGGCAGCCCGGGGGAGCTGTTTTTT.

This sequence joins TRBV12-5 and TRBJ2-1; 9 nucleotides match TRBD1. This CDR3 comprises 16 residues. Germline loops: CDR1 LGHNT, CDR2 FRNRAP. The V gene end was trimmed by 3 bases and the J gene end by 6 bases; junction bases not matched to a gene: 9. The CDR3 is CASGFCAGTGCNEQFF. CDR3 bases: TGTGCTAGTGGTTTCTGCGCCGGGACAGGGTGCAATGAGCAGTTCTTC. Variable domain in full (rest from reference TRBV12-5 and TRBJ2-1): DARVTQTPRHKVTEMGQEVTMRCQPILGHNTVFWYRQTMMQGLELLAYFRNRAPLDDSGMPKDRFSAEMPDATLATLKIQPSEPRDSAVYFCASGFCAGTGCNEQFFGPGTRLTVL.

The rearrangement joins TRBV5-4 to TRBJ2-3; 12 bases map to TRBD2. Trimming took 4 bases from V and 2 from J; bases not matched to a gene: 5. The germline V gene has CDR1 SGHNT and CDR2 YYREEE (reference sequence). The CDR3 runs 16 residues. The CDR3, as DNA: TGTGCCAGCAGCGACCTAGCGGGGGGGTTCACAGATACGCAGTATTTT. It codes for CASSDLAGGFTDTQYF. The full variable domain, with the rest looked up from reference TRBV5-4 and TRBJ2-3, is ETGVTQSPTHLIKTRGQQVTLRCSSQSGHNTVSWYQQALGQGPQFIFQYYREEENGRGNFPPRFSGLQFPNYSSELNVNALELDDSALYLCASSDLAGGFTDTQYFGPGTRLTVL.

A note on this clone: The junction shows a germline mismatch at one end, possibly a read error. The chain has TRBV7-7 and TRBJ2-5, with unresolved D. The CDR3 length is 14 residues. Germline values: CDR1 SSHAT, CDR2 FNYEAQ (reference sequence). CDR3 residues: CASSFLGRKETQYF. The CDR3 DNA follows: TGTGCTAGCAGCTTCCTTGGCCGAAAAGAGACCCAGTACTTC.

The rearrangement uses TRBV6-5 and TRBJ1-1, with 9 bases matching TRBD1. Germline CDR1 reads MNHEY; CDR2 reads SVGAGI. The CDR3 is made up of 13 amino acids. With 10 bases clipped from V and 3 bases from J, the junction kept 6 bases outside the gene matches. The CDR3 spells CATKDRGYTEAFF. In DNA form, the CDR3 reads TGTGCCACCAAGGACAGGGGTTACACTGAAGCTTTCTTT.

The chain links TRBV6-5 to TRBJ2-3; D may be TRBD1 (5 bases). The germline CDR1 and CDR2 sequences are MNHEY and SVGAGI. The CDR3 extends over 15 amino acids. Trimming took 0 bases from V and 2 from J, leaving 9 bases between them. The CDR3, as DNA: TGTGCCAGCAGTTACTCTTGGGGCCTCACAGATACGCAGTATTTT. It specifies CASSYSWGLTDTQYF.

This chain uses TRBV28 with TRBJ1-4; D is perhaps TRBD1 (6 bases). V was trimmed by 3 bases and J by 4 bases, leaving 21 bases between them. CDR3 length equals 18 residues. Germline lookup yields CDR1 MDHEN and CDR2 SYDVKM. The CDR3 DNA is TGTGCCAGCAGTTTTGCCGTATCTGTGACGGGACATAATGAAAAACTGTTTTTT. Its protein product is CASSFAVSVTGHNEKLFF.